This TCR beta chain was sequenced for a study of blood T cell repertoires in COVID-19. Some clones are missing from TCRdb's copy, which holds only in-frame ones; the method was immunoSEQ multiplex PCR. Of approximately 160,000 clones in the sample, 80% to 85% are singletons; the top ten hold roughly 2.9%. CDR1 MNHEY and CDR2 SVGEGT come from the germline V gene. The V gene lost 0 bases and the J gene lost 0 bases, with 18 bases spanning the gap. The CDR3 consists of 18 residues. The chain links TRBV6-2 or TRBV6-3 to TRBJ2-7, with a tentative D call TRBD2 (5 bases). The sequencing sample was made of peripheral blood. The receptor was derived from a woman in her sixties or seventies with acute or convalescent COVID-19. This CDR3 is CASSYSKLSGWSSYEQYF. The CDR3 DNA reads TGTGCCAGCAGTTACTCGAAGCTGAGCGGCTGGAGCTCCTACGAGCAGTACTTC.